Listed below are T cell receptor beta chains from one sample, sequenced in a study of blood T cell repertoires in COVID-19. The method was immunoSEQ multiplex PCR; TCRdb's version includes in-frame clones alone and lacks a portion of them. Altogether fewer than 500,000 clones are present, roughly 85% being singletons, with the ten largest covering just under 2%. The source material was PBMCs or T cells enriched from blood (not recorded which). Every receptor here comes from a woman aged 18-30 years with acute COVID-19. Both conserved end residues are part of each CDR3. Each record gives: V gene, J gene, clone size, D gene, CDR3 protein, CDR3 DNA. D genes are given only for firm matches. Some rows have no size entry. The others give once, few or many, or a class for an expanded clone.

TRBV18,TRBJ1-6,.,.,CASSPAGSYNSPLHF,TGTGCCAGCTCACCGGCGGGCTCCTATAATTCACCCCTCCACTTT
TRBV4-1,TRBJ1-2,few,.,CASSQAGNNYGYTF,TGCGCCAGCAGCCAAGCCGGGAATAACTATGGCTACACCTTC
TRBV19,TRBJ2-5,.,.,CASSKLGDQETQYF,TGTGCCAGTAGTAAACTAGGAGACCAAGAGACCCAGTACTTC
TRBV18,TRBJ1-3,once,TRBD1,CASSPSRDRPGNTIYF,TGTGCCAGCTCACCATCCCGGGACAGACCTGGAAACACCATATATTTT
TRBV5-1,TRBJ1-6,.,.,CASSTQGHNSYNSPLHF,TGCGCCAGCAGTACTCAGGGACATAACTCCTATAATTCACCCCTCCACTTT
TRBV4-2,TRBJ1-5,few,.,CASSPLGRDHQPQHF,TGTGCCAGCAGCCCGCTAGGCAGGGATCATCAGCCCCAGCATTTT
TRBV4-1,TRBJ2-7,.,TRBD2,CASSPTRLARNEQYF,TGCGCCAGCAGCCCCACAAGACTAGCGAGAAACGAGCAGTACTTC
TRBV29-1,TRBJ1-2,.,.,CSVEVRDGYTF,TGCAGCGTTGAAGTCAGGGATGGCTACACCTTC
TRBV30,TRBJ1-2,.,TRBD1,CAWKAPGQGRDYTF,TGTGCCTGGAAAGCCCCGGGACAGGGGCGCGACTACACCTTC
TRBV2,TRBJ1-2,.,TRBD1,CASSVFDRVKSGYTF,TGTGCCAGCAGTGTCTTTGACAGGGTGAAAAGTGGCTACACCTTC
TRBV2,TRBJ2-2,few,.,CASSVTGKGRTGELFF,TGTGCCAGCAGTGTCACAGGGAAGGGTAGGACCGGGGAGCTGTTTTTT
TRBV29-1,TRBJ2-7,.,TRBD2,CSVEGLAGKSSYEQYF,TGCAGCGTTGAAGGCCTAGCGGGTAAGAGCTCCTACGAGCAGTACTTC